The clone carrying this TCR beta chain was detected a few times. Its antigen remains unknown. The germline V gene encodes CDR1 SNHLY and CDR2 FYNNEI. V was trimmed by 1 base and J by 4 bases, leaving 11 bases between them. This CDR3 is built from 14 residues. TCR sequencing used cDNA made by reverse transcription of extracted RNA. Sequencing was performed with immunoSEQ multiplex PCR; in TCRdb, only in-frame clones are kept and a portion is missing. The repertoire includes roughly 180,000 clones, approximately 55% of them detected once, and 10% to 12% sits in the top ten. The data originate from a study of CD8+ T cells in alopecia areata. Whole-study context: Tofacitinib continued for 6 to 18 months and was then withheld for 6 months. General study points: During tofacitinib treatment, many expanded lesional clones remained in scalp and blood.

The sample's treatment: oral pan-JAK inhibitor, 5-10 mg twice daily. T lymphocytes (CD4+ and CD8+) were sorted from PBMCs. The source material was CD8+ T cells sorted from blood, sampled at week 24, from a patient treated with tofacitinib. The chain uses TRBV2 and TRBJ2-7, with D perhaps TRBD1 or TRBD2 (5 bases each). The TCR originated in a human donor with alopecia areata. The CDR3 sequence is CASSEDEGWYEQYF. The CDR3 DNA follows: TGTGCCAGCAGTGAAGATGAGGGGTGGTACGAGCAGTACTTC.